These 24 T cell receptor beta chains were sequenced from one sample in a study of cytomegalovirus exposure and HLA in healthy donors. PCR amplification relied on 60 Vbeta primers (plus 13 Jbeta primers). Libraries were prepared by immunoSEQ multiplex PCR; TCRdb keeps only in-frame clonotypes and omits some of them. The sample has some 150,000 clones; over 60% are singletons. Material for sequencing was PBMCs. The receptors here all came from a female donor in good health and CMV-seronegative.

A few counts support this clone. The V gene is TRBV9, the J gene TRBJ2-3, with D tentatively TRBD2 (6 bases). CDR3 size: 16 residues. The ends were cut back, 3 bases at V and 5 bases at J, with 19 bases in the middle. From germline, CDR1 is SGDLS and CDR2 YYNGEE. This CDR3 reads CASSGVFGGSEDTQYF. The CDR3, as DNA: TGTGCCAGCAGCGGGGTTTTTGGGGGGAGCGAAGATACGCAGTATTTT.

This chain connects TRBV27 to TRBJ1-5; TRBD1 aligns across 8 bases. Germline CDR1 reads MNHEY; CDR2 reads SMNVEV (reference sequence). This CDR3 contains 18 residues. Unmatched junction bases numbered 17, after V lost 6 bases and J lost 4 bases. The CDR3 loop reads CASRHSTGDGTFNQPQHF. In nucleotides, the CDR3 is TGTGCCAGCAGACATTCGACAGGGGACGGTACCTTTAATCAGCCCCAGCATTTT.

The CDR3, as DNA: TGTGCCAGCAGCTTGGTTGGGCCGCTGCAGCCCCAGCATTTT. Protein sequence: CASSLVGPLQPQHF. The chain joins TRBV5-8 to TRBJ1-5; the D is unclear. The germline V gene has CDR1 SGHTS and CDR2 YDEGEE. This CDR3 contains 14 residues. V was shortened by 0 bases and J by 7 bases, with 11 bases between the two germline ends.

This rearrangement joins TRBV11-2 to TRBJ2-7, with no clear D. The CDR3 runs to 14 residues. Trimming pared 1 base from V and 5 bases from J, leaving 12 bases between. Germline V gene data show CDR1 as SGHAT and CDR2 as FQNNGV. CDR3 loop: CASSLVQFLDEQYF. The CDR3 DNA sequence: TGTGCCAGCAGCTTAGTTCAGTTTTTGGACGAGCAGTACTTC.

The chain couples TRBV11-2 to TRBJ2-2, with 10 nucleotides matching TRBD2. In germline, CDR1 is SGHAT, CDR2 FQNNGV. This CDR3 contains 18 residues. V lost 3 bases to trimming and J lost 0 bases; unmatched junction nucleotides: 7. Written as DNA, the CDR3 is TGTGCCAGCAGCTTGGTGGCTAGCGGGAGTGCGAACACCGGGGAGCTGTTTTTT. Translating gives CASSLVASGSANTGELFF.

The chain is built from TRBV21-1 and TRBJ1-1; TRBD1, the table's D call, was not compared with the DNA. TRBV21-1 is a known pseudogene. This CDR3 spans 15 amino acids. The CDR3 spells CASTSDRGLDTEAFF. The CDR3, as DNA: TGTGCCAGCACCTCCGACAGGGGGCTCGACACTGAAGCTTTCTTT.

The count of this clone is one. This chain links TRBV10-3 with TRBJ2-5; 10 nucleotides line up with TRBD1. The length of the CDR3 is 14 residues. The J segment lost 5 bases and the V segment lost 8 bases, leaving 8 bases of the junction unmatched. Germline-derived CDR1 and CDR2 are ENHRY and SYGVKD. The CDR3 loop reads CAIGPGQGTETQYF. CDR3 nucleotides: TGTGCCATCGGACCGGGACAGGGGACGGAGACCCAGTACTTC.

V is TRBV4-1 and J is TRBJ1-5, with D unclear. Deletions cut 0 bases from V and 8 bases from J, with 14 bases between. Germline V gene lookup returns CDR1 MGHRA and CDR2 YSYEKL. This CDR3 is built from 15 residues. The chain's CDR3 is CASSQEGGRVEPQHF. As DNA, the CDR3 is TGCGCCAGCAGCCAAGAAGGAGGGCGTGTTGAGCCCCAGCATTTT.

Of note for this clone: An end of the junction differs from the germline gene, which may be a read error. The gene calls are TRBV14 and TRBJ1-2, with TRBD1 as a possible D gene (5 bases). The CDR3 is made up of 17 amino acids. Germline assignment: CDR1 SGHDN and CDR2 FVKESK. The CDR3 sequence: CASSFPNADHRGHGHTF. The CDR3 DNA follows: TGTGCCAGCAGCTTCCCGAACGCAGATCATAGGGGCCATGGCCACACCTTC.

CDR3 residues: CASSLPSDTDFKAFF. The CDR3 coding sequence is TGTGCCAGCAGTTTACCTTCGGACACCGATTTTAAAGCTTTCTTT. The V gene is TRBV28, the J gene TRBJ1-1, with D perhaps TRBD1 (5 bases). The CDR3 totals 15 residues. Germline V lookup: CDR1 MDHEN, CDR2 SYDVKM. V lost 2 bases and J 9 bases, leaving 19 bases between the germline ends.

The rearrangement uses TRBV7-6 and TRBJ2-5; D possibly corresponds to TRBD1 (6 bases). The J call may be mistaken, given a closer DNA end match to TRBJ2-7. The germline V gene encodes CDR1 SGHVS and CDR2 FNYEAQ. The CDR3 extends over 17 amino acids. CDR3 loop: CASSFASPGTGSYEQYF. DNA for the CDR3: TGTGCCAGCAGCTTCGCCTCCCCAGGAACAGGGAGCTACGAGCAGTACTTC.

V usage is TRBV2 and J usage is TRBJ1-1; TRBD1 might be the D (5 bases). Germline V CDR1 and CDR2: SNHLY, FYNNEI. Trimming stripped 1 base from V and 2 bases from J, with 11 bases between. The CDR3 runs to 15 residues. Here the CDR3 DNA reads TGTGCCAGCAGTGAAGGGGGCGTCGGTAACACTGAAGCTTTCTTT. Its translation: CASSEGGVGNTEAFF.

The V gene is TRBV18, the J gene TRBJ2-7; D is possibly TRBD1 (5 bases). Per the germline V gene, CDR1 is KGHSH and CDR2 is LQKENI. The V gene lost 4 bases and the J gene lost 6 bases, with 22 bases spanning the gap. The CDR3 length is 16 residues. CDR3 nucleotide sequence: TGTGCCAGCTCACAGGGGTTCCACACAGGTAACAGCGAGCAGTACTTC. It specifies CASSQGFHTGNSEQYF.

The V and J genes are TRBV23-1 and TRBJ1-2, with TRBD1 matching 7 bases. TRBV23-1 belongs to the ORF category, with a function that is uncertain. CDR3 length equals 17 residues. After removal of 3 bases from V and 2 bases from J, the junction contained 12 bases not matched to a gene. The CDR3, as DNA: TGCGCCAGCAGTCACCCCCGGACAGGACCGCGCAACTATGGCTACACCTTC. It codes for CASSHPRTGPRNYGYTF.

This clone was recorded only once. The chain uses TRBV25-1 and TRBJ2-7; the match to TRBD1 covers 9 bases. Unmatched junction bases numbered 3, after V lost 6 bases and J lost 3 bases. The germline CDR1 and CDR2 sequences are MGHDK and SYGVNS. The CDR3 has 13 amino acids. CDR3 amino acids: CASSGTGYYEQYF. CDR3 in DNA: TGTGCCAGCAGCGGGACAGGGTACTACGAGCAGTACTTC.

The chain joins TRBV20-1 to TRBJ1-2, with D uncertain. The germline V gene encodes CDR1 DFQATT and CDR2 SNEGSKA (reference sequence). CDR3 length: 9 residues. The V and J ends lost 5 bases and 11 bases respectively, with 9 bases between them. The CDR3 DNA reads TGCAGTGCTCTAAAAGATTACACCTTC. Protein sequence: CSALKDYTF.

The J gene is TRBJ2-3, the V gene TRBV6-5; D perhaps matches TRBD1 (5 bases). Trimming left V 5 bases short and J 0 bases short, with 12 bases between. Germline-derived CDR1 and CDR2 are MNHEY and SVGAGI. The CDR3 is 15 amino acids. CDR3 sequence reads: CASSAFQGSTDTQYF. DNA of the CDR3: TGTGCCAGCAGTGCTTTCCAGGGCAGCACAGATACGCAGTATTTT.

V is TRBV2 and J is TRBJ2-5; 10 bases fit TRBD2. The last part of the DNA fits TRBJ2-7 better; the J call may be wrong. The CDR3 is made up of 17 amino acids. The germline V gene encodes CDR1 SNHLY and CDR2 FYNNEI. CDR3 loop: CASSELFSGGTLDEQYF. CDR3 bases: TGTGCCAGCAGTGAATTATTTAGCGGGGGGACCCTCGACGAGCAGTACTTC.

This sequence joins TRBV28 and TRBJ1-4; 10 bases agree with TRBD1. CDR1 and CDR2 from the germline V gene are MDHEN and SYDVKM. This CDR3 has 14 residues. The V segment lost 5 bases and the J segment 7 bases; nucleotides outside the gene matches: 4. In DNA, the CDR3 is TGTGCCAGCAGTGGGACAGGGGTTTTTGAAAAACTGTTTTTT. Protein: CASSGTGVFEKLFF.

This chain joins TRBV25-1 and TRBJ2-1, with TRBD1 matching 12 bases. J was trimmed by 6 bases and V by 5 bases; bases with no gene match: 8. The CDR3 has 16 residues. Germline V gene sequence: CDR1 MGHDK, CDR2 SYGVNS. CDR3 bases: TGTGCCAGCAGTCCTCCCGGGACAGGGGGCTTCAATGAGCAGTTCTTC. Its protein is CASSPPGTGGFNEQFF.

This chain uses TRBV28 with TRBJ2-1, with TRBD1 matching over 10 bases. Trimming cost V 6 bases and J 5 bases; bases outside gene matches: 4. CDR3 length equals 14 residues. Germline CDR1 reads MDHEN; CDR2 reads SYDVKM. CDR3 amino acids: CASSVGQGNNEQFF. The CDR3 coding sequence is TGTGCCAGCAGCGTGGGACAGGGGAACAATGAGCAGTTCTTC.

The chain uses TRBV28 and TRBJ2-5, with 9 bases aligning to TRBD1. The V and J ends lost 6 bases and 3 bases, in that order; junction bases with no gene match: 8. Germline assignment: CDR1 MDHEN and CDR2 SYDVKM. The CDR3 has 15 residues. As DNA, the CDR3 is TGTGCCAGCAGCAACCAGGGACAGGGAGAAGAGACCCAGTACTTC. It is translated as CASSNQGQGEETQYF.

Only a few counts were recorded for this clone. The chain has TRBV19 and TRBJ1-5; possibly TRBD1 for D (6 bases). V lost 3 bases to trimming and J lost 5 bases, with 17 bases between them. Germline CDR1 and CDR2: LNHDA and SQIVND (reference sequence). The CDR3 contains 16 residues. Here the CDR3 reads CASSILLGRGYQPQHF. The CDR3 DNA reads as TGTGCCAGTAGTATTCTTTTGGGCAGGGGTTATCAGCCCCAGCATTTT. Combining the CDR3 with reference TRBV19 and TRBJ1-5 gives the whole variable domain DGGITQSPKYLFRKEGQNVTLSCEQNLNHDAMYWYRQDPGQGLRLIYYSQIVNDFQKGDIAEGYSVSREKKESFPLTVTSAQKNPTAFYLCASSILLGRGYQPQHFGDGTRLSIL.

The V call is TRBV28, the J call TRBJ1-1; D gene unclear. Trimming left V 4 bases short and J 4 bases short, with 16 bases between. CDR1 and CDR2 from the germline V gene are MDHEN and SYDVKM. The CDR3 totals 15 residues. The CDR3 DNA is TGTGCCAGCAGTTCGCCCAGAGGGTTGGGCACTGAAGCTTTCTTT. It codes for CASSSPRGLGTEAFF.